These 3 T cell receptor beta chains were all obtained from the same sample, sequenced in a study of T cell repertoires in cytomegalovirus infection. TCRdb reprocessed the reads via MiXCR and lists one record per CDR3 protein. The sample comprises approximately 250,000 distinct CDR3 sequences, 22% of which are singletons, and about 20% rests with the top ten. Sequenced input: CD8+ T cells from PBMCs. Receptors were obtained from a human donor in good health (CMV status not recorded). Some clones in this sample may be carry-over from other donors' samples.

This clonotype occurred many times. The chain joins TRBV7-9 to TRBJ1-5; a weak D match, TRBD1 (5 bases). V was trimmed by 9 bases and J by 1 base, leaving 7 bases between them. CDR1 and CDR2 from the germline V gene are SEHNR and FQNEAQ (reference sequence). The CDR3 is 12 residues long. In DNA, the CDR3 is TGTGCCAGTCAGGGAAGCAATCAGCCCCAGCATTTT. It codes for CASQGSNQPQHF.

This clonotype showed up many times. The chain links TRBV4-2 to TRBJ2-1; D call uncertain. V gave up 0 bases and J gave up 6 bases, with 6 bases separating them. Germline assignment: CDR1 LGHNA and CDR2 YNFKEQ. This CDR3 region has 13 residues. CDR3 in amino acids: CASSQDKGNEQFF. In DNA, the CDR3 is TGTGCCAGCAGCCAAGATAAGGGCAATGAGCAGTTCTTC.

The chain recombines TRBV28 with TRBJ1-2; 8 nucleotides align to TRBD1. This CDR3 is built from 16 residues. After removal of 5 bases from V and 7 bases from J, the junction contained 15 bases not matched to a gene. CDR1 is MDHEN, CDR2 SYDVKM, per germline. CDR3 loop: CASSGNRDRRSGGYTF. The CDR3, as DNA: TGTGCCAGCAGTGGCAACCGGGACAGGAGATCAGGTGGCTACACCTTC.